Listed here is a single T cell receptor (beta chain). Its antigen is not identified. cDNA molecules carried unique molecular identifiers, and template switching added a universal primer site. MiXCR was run by TCRdb on the 5' RACE reads, yielding one entry per CDR3 protein. The repertoire holds about 790,000 distinct CDR3 sequences, with approximately 18% as singletons. This entry comes from a study of identical twins. Study results and caveats: Clonotypes of the beta chain that were abundant in cord blood carried fewer insertions (memory repertoires showed none).

This sample was also put to use in a study of T cells expressing NK-cell markers. That paper adds: For over five donors, the dominant NKG2C+ clonotypes made up about 1.0-8% of their CD8+ T cells. HCMV specificity of the expanded NKG2C+ T cell clones was not established.

The sequence was obtained from a young woman in good health. Material for sequencing was PBMCs.

The CDR3 reads CSGLAGGLDTQYF. The CDR3 coding sequence is TGCAGCGGGTTAGCGGGAGGATTAGATACGCAGTATTTT. The rearrangement links TRBV29-1 to TRBJ2-3, with TRBD2 identical over 10 bases. The CDR3 totals 13 residues. The germline V gene encodes CDR1 SQVTM and CDR2 ANQGSEA. V lost 7 bases to trimming and J lost 5 bases; unmatched junction nucleotides: 6.